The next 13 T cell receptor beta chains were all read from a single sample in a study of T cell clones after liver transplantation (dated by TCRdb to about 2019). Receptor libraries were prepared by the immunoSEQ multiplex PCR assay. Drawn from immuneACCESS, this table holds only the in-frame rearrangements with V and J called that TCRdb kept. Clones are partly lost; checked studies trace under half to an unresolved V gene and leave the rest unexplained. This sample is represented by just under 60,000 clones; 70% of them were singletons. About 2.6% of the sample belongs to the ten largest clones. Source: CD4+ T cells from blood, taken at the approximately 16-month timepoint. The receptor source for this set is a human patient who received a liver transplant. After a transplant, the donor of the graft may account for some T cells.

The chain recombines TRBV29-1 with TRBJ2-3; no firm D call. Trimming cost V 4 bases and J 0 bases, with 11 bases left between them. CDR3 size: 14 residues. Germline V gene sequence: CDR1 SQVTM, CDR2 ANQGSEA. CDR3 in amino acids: CSVGWDSSTDTQYF. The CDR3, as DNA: TGCAGCGTTGGGTGGGATTCTAGCACAGATACGCAGTATTTT.

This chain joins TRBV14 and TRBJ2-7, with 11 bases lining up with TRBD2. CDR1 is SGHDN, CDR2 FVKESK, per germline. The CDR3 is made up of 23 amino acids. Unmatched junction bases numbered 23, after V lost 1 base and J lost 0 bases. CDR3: CASSQVGPAWTSGCIALSYEQYV. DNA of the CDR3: TGTGCCAGCAGCCAAGTAGGTCCGGCATGGACTAGCGGGTGTATTGCTCTCTCCTACGAGCAGTACGTC.

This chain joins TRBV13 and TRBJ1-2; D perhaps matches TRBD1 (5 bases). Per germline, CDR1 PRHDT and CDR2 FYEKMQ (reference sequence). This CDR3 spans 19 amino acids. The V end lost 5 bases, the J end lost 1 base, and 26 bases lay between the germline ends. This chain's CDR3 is CASSITQPGGEGRNYGYTF. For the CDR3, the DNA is TGTGCCAGCAGCATAACCCAACCGGGAGGGGAGGGTCGTAACTATGGCTACACCTTC.

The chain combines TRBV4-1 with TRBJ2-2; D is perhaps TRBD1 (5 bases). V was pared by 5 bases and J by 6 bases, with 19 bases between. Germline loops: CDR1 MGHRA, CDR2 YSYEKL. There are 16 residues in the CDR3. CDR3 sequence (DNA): TGCGCCAGCAGCGCTAAAGACAGAGCCTTGGCCGGGGAGCTGTTTTTT. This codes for CASSAKDRALAGELFF.

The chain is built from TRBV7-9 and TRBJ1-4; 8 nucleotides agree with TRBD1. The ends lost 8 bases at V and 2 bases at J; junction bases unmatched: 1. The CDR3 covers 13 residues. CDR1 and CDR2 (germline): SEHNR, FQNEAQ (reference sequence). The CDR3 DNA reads TGTGCCAGCCGACAGGGGACTAATGAAAAACTGTTTTTT. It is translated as CASRQGTNEKLFF.

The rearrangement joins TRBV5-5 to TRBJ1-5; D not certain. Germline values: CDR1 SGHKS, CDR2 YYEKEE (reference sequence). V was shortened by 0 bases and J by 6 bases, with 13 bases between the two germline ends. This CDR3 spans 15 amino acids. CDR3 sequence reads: CASSLGSGFAQPQHF. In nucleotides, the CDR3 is TGTGCCAGCAGCTTGGGGTCGGGGTTCGCTCAGCCCCAGCATTTT.

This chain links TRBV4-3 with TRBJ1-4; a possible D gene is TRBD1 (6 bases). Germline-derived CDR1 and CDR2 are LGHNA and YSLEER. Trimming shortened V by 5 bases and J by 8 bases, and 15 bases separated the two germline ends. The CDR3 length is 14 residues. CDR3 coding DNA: TGCGCCAGCAGCGTCGACAGGTTTGGGGAAAAACTGTTTTTT. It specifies CASSVDRFGEKLFF.

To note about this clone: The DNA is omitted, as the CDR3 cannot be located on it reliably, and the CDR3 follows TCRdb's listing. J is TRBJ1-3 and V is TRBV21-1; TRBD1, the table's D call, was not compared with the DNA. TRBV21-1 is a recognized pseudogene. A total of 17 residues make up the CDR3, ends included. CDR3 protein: CASSKVGTGTLGNTIYF.

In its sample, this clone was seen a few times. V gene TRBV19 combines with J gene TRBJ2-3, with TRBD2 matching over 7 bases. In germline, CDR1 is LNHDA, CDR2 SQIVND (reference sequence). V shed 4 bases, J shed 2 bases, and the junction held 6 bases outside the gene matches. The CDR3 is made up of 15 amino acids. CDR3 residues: CASSNGDYFTDTQYF. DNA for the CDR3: TGTGCCAGTAGTAACGGGGACTACTTCACAGATACGCAGTATTTT.

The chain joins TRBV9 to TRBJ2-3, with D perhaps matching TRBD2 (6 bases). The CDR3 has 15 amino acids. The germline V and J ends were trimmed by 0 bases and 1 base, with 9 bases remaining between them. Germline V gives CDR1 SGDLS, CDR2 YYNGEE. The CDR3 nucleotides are TGTGCCAGCAGCGTAGACCAGCGGGGCACAGATACGCAGTATTTT. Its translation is CASSVDQRGTDTQYF.

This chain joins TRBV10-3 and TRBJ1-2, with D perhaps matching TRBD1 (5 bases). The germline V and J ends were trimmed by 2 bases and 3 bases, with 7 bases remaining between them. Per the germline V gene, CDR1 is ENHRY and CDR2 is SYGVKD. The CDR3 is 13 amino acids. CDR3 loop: CAISEKTDYGYTF. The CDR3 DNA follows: TGTGCCATCAGTGAGAAGACAGACTATGGCTACACCTTC.

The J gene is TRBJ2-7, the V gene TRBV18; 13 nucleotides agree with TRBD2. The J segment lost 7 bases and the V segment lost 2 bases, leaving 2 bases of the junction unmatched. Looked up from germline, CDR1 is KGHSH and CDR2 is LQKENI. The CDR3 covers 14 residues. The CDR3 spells CASSPGGLAGEQYV. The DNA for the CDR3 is TGTGCCAGCTCACCAGGGGGACTAGCGGGAGAGCAGTACGTC.

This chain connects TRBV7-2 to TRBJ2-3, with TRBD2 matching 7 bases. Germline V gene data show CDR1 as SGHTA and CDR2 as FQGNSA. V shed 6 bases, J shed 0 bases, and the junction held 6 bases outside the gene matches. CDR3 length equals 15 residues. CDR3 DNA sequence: TGTGCCAGCAGAAAACGGGGGGTGAGCACAGATACGCAGTATTTT. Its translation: CASRKRGVSTDTQYF.